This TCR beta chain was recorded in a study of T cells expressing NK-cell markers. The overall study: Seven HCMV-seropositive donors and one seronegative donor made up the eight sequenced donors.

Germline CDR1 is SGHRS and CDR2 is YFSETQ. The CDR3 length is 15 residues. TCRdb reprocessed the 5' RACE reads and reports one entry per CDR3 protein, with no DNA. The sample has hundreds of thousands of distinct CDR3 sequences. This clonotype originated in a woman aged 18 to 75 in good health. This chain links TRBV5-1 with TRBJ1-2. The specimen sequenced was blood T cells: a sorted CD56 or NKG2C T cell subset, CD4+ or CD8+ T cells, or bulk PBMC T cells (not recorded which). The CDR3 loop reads CASSLDSSANYGYTF.